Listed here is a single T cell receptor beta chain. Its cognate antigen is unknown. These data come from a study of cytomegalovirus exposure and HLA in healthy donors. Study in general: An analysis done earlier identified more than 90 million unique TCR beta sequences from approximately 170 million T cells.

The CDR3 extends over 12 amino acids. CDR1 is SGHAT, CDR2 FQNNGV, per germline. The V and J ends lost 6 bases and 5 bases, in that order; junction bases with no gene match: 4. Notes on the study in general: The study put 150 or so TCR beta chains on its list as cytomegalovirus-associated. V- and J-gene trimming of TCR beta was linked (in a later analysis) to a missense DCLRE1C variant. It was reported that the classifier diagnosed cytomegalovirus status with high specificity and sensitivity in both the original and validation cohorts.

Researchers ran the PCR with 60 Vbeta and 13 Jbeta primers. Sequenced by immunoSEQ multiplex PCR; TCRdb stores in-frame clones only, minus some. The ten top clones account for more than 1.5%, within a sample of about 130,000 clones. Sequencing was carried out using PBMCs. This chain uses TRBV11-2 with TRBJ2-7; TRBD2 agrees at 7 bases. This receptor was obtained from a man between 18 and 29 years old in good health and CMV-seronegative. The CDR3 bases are TGTGCCAGCAGGGGGGGGACCCACGAGCAGTACTTC. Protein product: CASRGGTHEQYF.